The entry below gives a single T cell receptor beta chain sequence along with its context. This record belongs to a study of blood T cell repertoires in COVID-19. Looking at the study overall: The United States, Italy and Spain provided the acute and convalescent COVID-19 samples. Sources were T cells, B-cell-depleted T cells, or PBMCs; the material itself was cDNA or gDNA.

In the authors' methods: Using reference gene primer amplification, nucleated cell counts were estimated. The repertoire was sequenced with immunoSEQ multiplex PCR; TCRdb's copy has only in-frame clones and lacks some. That table gives V, J and clone size, and the DNA gave D and trimming. The table includes 350,000 to 450,000 clones, over 75% detected once. CDR1 and CDR2 (germline): SEHNR, FQNEAQ (reference sequence). Trimming removed 5 bases at V and 0 bases at J, with 10 bases between. The CDR3 sequence is 14 residues long. Sample: peripheral blood. The rearrangement joins TRBV7-9 to TRBJ1-2; D gene unclear. The origin of this receptor is a woman aged 60-75 years with COVID-19, enrolled during active disease. CDR3 loop: CASSPGSSNYGYTF. DNA of the CDR3: TGTGCCAGCAGCCCCGGGTCCTCTAACTATGGCTACACCTTC.